In this sample, the clone carrying this TCR beta chain turned up a few times. Clones were read by immunoSEQ multiplex PCR, and TCRdb kept only the in-frame ones, dropping some. The data contain more than 50,000 clones, 65% to 85% of them seen just once; the ten biggest clones take up 1.4% to 1.5%. The source of the sample is a study of OX40 agonist ivuxolimab in advanced cancers. Overall study context: The patients got ivuxolimab, which is an agonistic anti-OX40 (CD134) antibody. Participants could have had prior anti-PD-1, anti-PD-L1 or anti-CTLA-4 therapy, and approximately 40% had some.

The V and J ends lost 5 bases and 8 bases, in that order; junction bases with no gene match: 3. This CDR3 has 14 amino acids. The germline CDR1 and CDR2 sequences are SNHLY and FYNNEI. The V gene is TRBV2, the J gene TRBJ1-6; 10 bases match TRBD1. The sequence was collected from an adult with an advanced solid tumor such as melanoma, head and neck, liver or kidney cancer. The material sequenced was CD4+ or CD8+ T cells sorted from blood, taken in a trial of the OX40 agonist ivuxolimab. The CDR3 DNA reads TGTGCCAGCAGTCGGGACAGGGGTTATTCACCCCTCCACTTT. It translates to CASSRDRGYSPLHF.